This TCR beta chain was observed in a study of shared clonotypes between healthy human individuals. On the study more broadly: The composition of the donors was a couple of women and a few men aged 18 to 49. Study conclusions and caveats: Rarefaction indicated that sorted-subset sequencing remained incomplete although depth was large. Compared with memory subsets, naive subsets generally had larger estimated richness.

Each replicate PCR on the sorted subsets used 150 to 200 ng DNA (around 30,000 T cell genomes). Generated by immunoSEQ multiplex PCR, the TCRdb table keeps only in-frame clones and is missing some. The data show about 650,000 clones, roughly 95% seen once. As to this clone: Its target is unknown.

Naive CD8 populations comprised CD45RO-negative cells positively selected for CCR7, excluding terminally differentiated effector memory CD45RA+ cells. The V end was cut by 1 base, the J end by 6 bases, with 9 bases between. The germline V gene has CDR1 MGHRA and CDR2 YSYEKL. This CDR3 is 13 amino acids long. The clonotype comes from a woman aged 25 to 45 in good health. The sequencing input was naive CD8+ T cells sorted from blood. The genes are TRBV4-1 and TRBJ1-1; D is ambiguous. The CDR3 spells CASSQAVKAEAFF. CDR3 bases: TGCGCCAGCAGCCAAGCGGTTAAGGCTGAAGCTTTCTTT.